These 31 T cell receptor beta chains were sequenced from one sample in a study of OX40 agonist ivuxolimab in advanced cancers. Libraries were built with the immunoSEQ multiplex PCR assay. The immuneACCESS repertoire file appears here via TCRdb, limited to in-frame rearrangements. These files lack a portion of the clones; in checked studies, under half of the deficit traces to unresolved V genes, and the cause of the others is not known. The sample includes tens of thousands of clones, with approximately 91% observed a single time. The ten largest clones add up to 30% to 35% of the sample. The input for sequencing was CD4+ or CD8+ T cells sorted from blood, taken in a trial of the OX40 agonist ivuxolimab. The source is an adult with an advanced solid tumor such as melanoma, head and neck, liver or kidney cancer.

The chain joins TRBV7-2 to TRBJ2-7; 9 nucleotides agree with TRBD1. CDR3 length equals 15 residues. Germline V CDR1 and CDR2: SGHTA, FQGNSA. V lost 4 bases, J lost 3 bases, and 7 bases stayed unmatched. The CDR3 is CASSSEGTGFYEQYF. DNA of the CDR3: TGTGCCAGCAGCTCCGAGGGGACAGGGTTCTACGAGCAGTACTTC.

This clone occurred a few times. V usage is TRBV27 and J usage is TRBJ1-4; D is uncertain. Deletions cut 6 bases from V and 3 bases from J, with 17 bases between. The CDR3 has 16 amino acids. Looked up from germline, CDR1 is MNHEY and CDR2 is SMNVEV (reference sequence). CDR3 bases: TGTGCCAGCAGCCTCTCTTACCCCAACTCTAATGAAAAACTGTTTTTT. Translation: CASSLSYPNSNEKLFF.

About this clone itself: A junction boundary mismatches the germline segment, possibly from a read error. The gene calls are TRBV19 and TRBJ2-7, with 11 bases fitting TRBD2. The germline V gene has CDR1 LNHDA and CDR2 SQIVND (reference sequence). The CDR3 sequence is 14 residues long. The CDR3 DNA reads TGTGCCAGTAGCATAGCGGGAGGGACCTACGAGCAGTACTTC. Protein: CASSIAGGTYEQYF.

V and J are TRBV7-8 and TRBJ1-1; D perhaps matches TRBD1 (5 bases). This CDR3 has 13 residues. The germline V gene has CDR1 SGHVS and CDR2 FQNEAQ. Trimming shortened V by 5 bases and J by 5 bases, and 12 bases separated the two germline ends. In DNA, the CDR3 is TGTGCCAGCAGCCACTTGGGGGATACTGAAGCTTTCTTT. Amino acids: CASSHLGDTEAFF. The full variable domain, in which reference TRBV7-8 and TRBJ1-1 provide the parts outside the CDR3, is GAGVSQSPRYKVAKRGQDVALRCDPISGHVSLFWYQQALGQGPEFLTYFQNEAQLDKSGLPSDRFFAERPEGSVSTLKIQRTQQEDSAVYLCASSHLGDTEAFFGQGTRLTVV.

The chain combines TRBV7-9 with TRBJ2-7; D gene ambiguous. V was cut by 8 bases and J by 2 bases, with 19 bases left in between. Germline CDR1 SEHNR, CDR2 FQNEAQ (reference sequence). This CDR3 has 15 residues. CDR3 sequence (DNA): TGTGCCAGCTCCCCACGCCTGAGAGAGACCTACGAGCAGTACTTC. It translates to CASSPRLRETYEQYF.

This clone was seen a few times. A far larger clone is one nucleotide away, so this likely arose from a read error. The chain uses TRBV5-5 and TRBJ2-3; possibly TRBD2 for D (5 bases). The DNA end is a closer match to TRBJ2-5, so the J assignment may be wrong. Germline V gene sequence: CDR1 SGHKS, CDR2 YYEKEE (reference sequence). The CDR3 has 14 amino acids. The CDR3 coding sequence is TGTGCCAGCAGCTTTGGTGAGGGCCCCGAGACCCAGTACTTC. Translation: CASSFGEGPETQYF.

This chain links TRBV29-1 with TRBJ2-1, with a weak D call TRBD1 (6 bases). Germline V gene sequence: CDR1 SQVTM, CDR2 ANQGSEA. Trimming left V 0 bases short and J 2 bases short, with 14 bases between. The CDR3 runs to 16 residues. CDR3 nucleotides: TGCAGCGTTGAAGACCTCTCCCGGGACACCTACAATGAGCAGTTCTTC. Translation gives CSVEDLSRDTYNEQFF.

This chain joins TRBV19 and TRBJ2-7; 10 bases align to TRBD2. The V segment lost 3 bases and the J segment 4 bases; nucleotides outside the gene matches: 3. CDR1 LNHDA and CDR2 SQIVND come from the germline V gene (reference sequence). The CDR3 totals 14 residues. This CDR3 is CASSILAGAYEQYF. The CDR3, as DNA: TGTGCCAGTAGTATTCTAGCGGGAGCGTACGAGCAGTACTTC. Filled out from reference TRBV19 and TRBJ2-7, the complete variable domain reads DGGITQSPKYLFRKEGQNVTLSCEQNLNHDAMYWYRQDPGQGLRLIYYSQIVNDFQKGDIAEGYSVSREKKESFPLTVTSAQKNPTAFYLCASSILAGAYEQYFGPGTRLTVT.

In this sample, this clone turned up a few times. The CDR3 nucleotides read TGCGCCAGCAGGTCGTCGGCGGGAGGGATAGATACGCAGTATTTT. Translated, it gives CASRSSAGGIDTQYF. The J gene is TRBJ2-3, the V gene TRBV5-1; 9 nucleotides align to TRBD2. The CDR3 is made up of 15 amino acids. Unmatched junction bases numbered 9, after V lost 5 bases and J lost 5 bases. CDR1 is SGHRS, CDR2 YFSETQ, per germline.

This clone has just one count. Other nucleotide sequences in the sample specify the same CDR3. V gene TRBV10-3 combines with J gene TRBJ2-5; TRBD2 aligns across 9 bases. The CDR3 length is 13 residues. Germline loops: CDR1 ENHRY, CDR2 SYGVKD. The CDR3 DNA follows: TGTGCATCGGGGCGGGAGGGCCGGGAGACCCAGTACTTC. Protein sequence: CASGREGRETQYF.

This chain uses TRBV6-6 with TRBJ2-3, with 7 bases aligning to TRBD2. The CDR3 is 15 amino acids. CDR1 and CDR2 from the germline V gene are MNHNY and SVGAGI (reference sequence). Trimming took 5 bases from V and 2 from J; bases not matched to a gene: 7. CDR3 nucleotide sequence: TGTGCCAGCAGTCTATTAGGGACTAACACAGATACGCAGTATTTT. The encoded protein is CASSLLGTNTDTQYF.

This chain joins TRBV4-2 and TRBJ2-7; D perhaps matches TRBD2 (6 bases). Germline V CDR1 and CDR2: LGHNA, YNFKEQ. V gave up 4 bases and J gave up 5 bases, with 18 bases separating them. The CDR3 covers 15 residues. DNA of the CDR3: TGTGCCAGCAGCCCTGGGACTCCCAATCTAGACGAGCAGTACTTC. This codes for CASSPGTPNLDEQYF.

This clone is a singleton in its sample. The chain uses TRBV7-2 and TRBJ2-1; D uncertain. V was pared by 5 bases and J by 5 bases, with 1 base between. CDR1 SGHTA and CDR2 FQGNSA come from the germline V gene. The CDR3 is 10 amino acids. CDR3 amino acids: CASSDNEQFF. CDR3 bases: TGTGCCAGCAGCGACAATGAGCAGTTCTTC. Looking up the rest from reference TRBV7-2 and TRBJ2-1 gives the full variable domain: GAGVSQSPSNKVTEKGKDVELRCDPISGHTALYWYRQSLGQGLEFLIYFQGNSAPDKSGLPSDRFSAERTGGSVSTLTIQRTQQEDSAVYLCASSDNEQFFGPGTRLTVL.

The J gene is TRBJ2-1, the V gene TRBV6-6, with 10 bases lining up with TRBD2. V gave up 5 bases and J gave up 5 bases; unmatched junction bases: 6. The CDR3 sequence is 15 residues long. Germline CDR1 is MNHNY and CDR2 is SVGAGI (reference sequence). The CDR3 DNA is TGTGCCAGCAGTCCGCTAGCGGGAGCGAACAATGAGCAGTTCTTC. This translates into CASSPLAGANNEQFF.

The chain couples TRBV7-2 to TRBJ2-1; the D is unclear. The germline V gene has CDR1 SGHTA and CDR2 FQGNSA. The length of the CDR3 is 14 residues. V was cut by 5 bases and J by 6 bases, with 14 bases left in between. CDR3 nucleotides: TGTGCCAGCAGCCTTAGCCCAATTTCCAATGAGCAGTTCTTC. Encoded protein: CASSLSPISNEQFF.

The chain couples TRBV5-4 to TRBJ2-5; TRBD2 is a possible D gene (5 bases). This CDR3 spans 17 amino acids. CDR1 and CDR2 from the germline V gene are SGHNT and YYREEE (reference sequence). The ends were cut back, 4 bases at V and 5 bases at J, with 24 bases in the middle. CDR3 sequence (DNA): TGTGCCAGCAGCGACGTCGTTACTAGAGGGCTTCTGGAGACCCAGTACTTC. This encodes CASSDVVTRGLLETQYF.

The chain carries TRBV9 and TRBJ2-1; 9 bases are shared with TRBD2. V gave up 6 bases and J gave up 6 bases; unmatched junction bases: 13. The CDR3 is 16 amino acids. From germline, CDR1 is SGDLS and CDR2 YYNGEE. This CDR3 is CASTERASGIGNEQFF. CDR3 sequence (DNA): TGTGCCAGCACCGAGAGGGCTAGCGGGATAGGCAATGAGCAGTTCTTC.

The rearrangement joins TRBV6-1 to TRBJ1-1; D is unclear. Germline V lookup: CDR1 MNHNS, CDR2 SASEGT. The V and J ends lost 4 bases and 4 bases respectively, with 16 bases between them. This CDR3 has 15 amino acids. DNA of the CDR3: TGTGCCAGCAGTGGATACCGGGCCCCCGGCACTGAAGCTTTCTTT. It codes for CASSGYRAPGTEAFF.

On this clone: Germline is not matched at one junction end, which may reflect a read error. V gene TRBV25-1 combines with J gene TRBJ2-1, with D perhaps matching TRBD1 (6 bases). Germline CDR1 is MGHDK and CDR2 is SYGVNS. This CDR3 contains 14 residues. The CDR3 bases are TGTGCCAGCAGTGAATTAGGGCAGGGGAATGAGCGGTTCTTC. Its translation is CASSELGQGNERFF. Drawing the rest from reference TRBV25-1 and TRBJ2-1, the complete variable domain is EADIYQTPRYLVIGTGKKITLECSQTMGHDKMYWYQQDPGMELHLIHYSYGVNSTEKGDLSSESTVSRIRTEHFPLTLESARPSHTSQYLCASSELGQGNERFFGPGTRLTVL.

The chain carries TRBV6-1 and TRBJ1-2; perhaps TRBD1 as D (5 bases). CDR3 length: 15 amino acids. Per germline, CDR1 MNHNS and CDR2 SASEGT. V lost 4 bases and J lost 4, with 16 bases in between. CDR3 amino acids: CASSGPGLLGYGYTF. For the CDR3, the DNA is TGTGCCAGCAGTGGGCCGGGGCTTCTAGGCTATGGCTACACCTTC.

The rearrangement joins TRBV29-1 to TRBJ2-1; TRBD2 aligns across 7 bases. Trimming took 1 base from V and 0 from J; bases not matched to a gene: 0. The CDR3 is 14 residues long. Per germline, CDR1 SQVTM and CDR2 ANQGSEA. CDR3 region: CSVEGEGSYNEQFF. The CDR3 DNA follows: TGCAGCGTTGAAGGGGAGGGCTCCTACAATGAGCAGTTCTTC.

The rearrangement uses TRBV15 and TRBJ2-1, with D perhaps TRBD2 (5 bases). This CDR3 comprises 14 residues. Germline CDR1 LNHNV, CDR2 YYDKDF (reference sequence). Trimming shortened V by 1 base and J by 5 bases, and 9 bases separated the two germline ends. The CDR3 loop reads CATSRGRGNNEQFF. The CDR3 DNA sequence: TGTGCCACCAGCAGAGGTCGGGGAAACAATGAGCAGTTCTTC.

The chain recombines TRBV11-2 with TRBJ1-2; 7 nucleotides match TRBD1. Germline loops: CDR1 SGHAT, CDR2 FQNNGV. CDR3 size: 19 residues. Unmatched junction bases numbered 17, after V lost 4 bases and J lost 0 bases. CDR3 sequence reads: CASSSSKTGRQGANYGYTF. CDR3 nucleotides: TGTGCCAGCAGCTCATCCAAAACCGGGAGACAGGGAGCTAACTATGGCTACACCTTC.

V usage is TRBV4-1 and J usage is TRBJ1-5; 10 bases fit TRBD1. Germline trimming cut 3 bases from V and 5 bases from J; bases unmatched to any gene: 7. This CDR3 contains 16 residues. Germline CDR1 MGHRA, CDR2 YSYEKL. The CDR3 sequence: CASSQLGQGGDQPQHF. In nucleotides, the CDR3 is TGCGCCAGCAGCCAGCTAGGACAGGGGGGGGATCAGCCCCAGCATTTT.

This clone was detected once. The chain recombines TRBV19 with TRBJ1-2, with D perhaps matching TRBD1 (5 bases). Germline CDR1 and CDR2: LNHDA and SQIVND (reference sequence). Trimming took 8 bases from V and 3 from J, leaving 16 bases between them. The CDR3 extends over 14 amino acids. CDR3 coding DNA: TGTGCCAGTGGGGACGGGCCGGACTACTATGGCTACACCTTC. Its translation is CASGDGPDYYGYTF.

The chain employs TRBV5-1 and TRBJ2-1; 7 bases line up with TRBD2. V was clipped by 4 bases and J by 2 bases; unmatched bases: 9. The CDR3 length is 16 residues. CDR1 and CDR2 (germline): SGHRS, YFSETQ. CDR3 region: CASSLGTNTPYNEQFF. The DNA of the CDR3 is TGCGCCAGCAGCCTTGGGACTAACACGCCCTACAATGAGCAGTTCTTC.

This clone was seen just once. The chain couples TRBV7-2 to TRBJ2-6, with TRBD2 as a possible D gene (6 bases). This CDR3 spans 17 amino acids. The germline CDR1 and CDR2 sequences are SGHTA and FQGNSA. V shed 5 bases and J shed 0 bases, with 14 bases lying between them. The CDR3 region has the DNA TGTGCCAGCAGCCCTCTGGCGGGGACCTCTGGGGCCAACGTCCTGACTTTC. It yields the protein CASSPLAGTSGANVLTF.

The chain couples TRBV27 to TRBJ2-3; TRBD1 is a possible D gene (7 bases). The CDR3 totals 14 residues. Germline V CDR1 and CDR2: MNHEY, SMNVEV (reference sequence). V was trimmed by 8 bases and J by 6 bases, leaving 18 bases between them. CDR3 sequence: CASRRDRGSDTQYF. The CDR3 DNA sequence: TGTGCCAGCCGGCGGGACAGAGGATCCGATACGCAGTATTTT.

The rearrangement joins TRBV15 to TRBJ2-3, with 8 nucleotides matching TRBD2. The V segment lost 3 bases and the J segment 0 bases; nucleotides outside the gene matches: 5. Germline V gives CDR1 LNHNV, CDR2 YYDKDF (reference sequence). CDR3 length equals 16 residues. CDR3: CATSSSGTSSTDTQYF. In DNA form, the CDR3 reads TGTGCCACCAGCAGTAGCGGGACGTCTAGCACAGATACGCAGTATTTT.

V is TRBV27 and J is TRBJ2-1; possible D gene TRBD2, 5 bases. This CDR3 has 14 residues. Germline CDR1 and CDR2: MNHEY and SMNVEV (reference sequence). Trimming cost V 5 bases and J 8 bases, with 16 bases left between them. CDR3 nucleotides: TGTGCCAGCAGTGCTTTCCCCAGGCGGGATGAGCAGTTCTTC. Translated: CASSAFPRRDEQFF.

This chain connects TRBV7-9 to TRBJ1-2; D is perhaps TRBD1 (6 bases). V gave up 5 bases and J gave up 7 bases, with 23 bases separating them. Germline V lookup: CDR1 SEHNR, CDR2 FQNEAQ (reference sequence). This CDR3 has 16 residues. The CDR3: CASSAQGGGIFVGYTF. DNA for the CDR3: TGTGCCAGCAGCGCACAAGGGGGAGGGATTTTCGTTGGCTACACCTTC.